The 26 T cell receptor beta chains below were found in one sample sequenced in a study of beta chain features in type 1 diabetes (dated by TCRdb to 2016 to 2019). The library was prepared using the immunoSEQ multiplex PCR assay. The entire isolated RNA was reverse transcribed using the High Capacity cDNA Reverse Transcription Kit, and thus expressed TCRB transcripts were sequenced. TCRdb re-hosts the immuneACCESS table, in-frame sequences only. Its copies lack some clones; in the studies checked, an unresolved V gene accounts for under half of them, and the cause for the rest is not known. The sample table shows 400,000 to 500,000 clones, and approximately 15% are seen once. The ten largest clones take up around 0.035% of the sample. Material: naive CD4+ T cells from blood. The cell subset or site label for this specimen denotes: true naive CD4+ T cells. The origin of the receptors is a man aged 25 to 45 in good health.

The chain carries TRBV4-3 and TRBJ1-1, with a tentative D call TRBD1 (6 bases). Per germline, CDR1 LGHNA and CDR2 YSLEER. Trimming left V 4 bases short and J 3 bases short, with 15 bases between. The length of the CDR3 is 15 residues. This CDR3 reads CASSPEQGRDTEAFF. CDR3 bases: TGCGCCAGCAGCCCTGAACAGGGTCGCGACACTGAAGCTTTCTTT.

The chain joins TRBV14 to TRBJ2-1, with D possibly being TRBD2 (5 bases). Germline V CDR1 and CDR2: SGHDN, FVKESK. This CDR3 has 17 residues. The V end was cut by 0 bases, the J end by 3 bases, with 15 bases between. CDR3 bases: TGTGCCAGCAGCCAAGATCCCCAACTAGACCTCTACAATGAGCAGTTCTTC. Translation: CASSQDPQLDLYNEQFF.

This clone was observed a few times. J is TRBJ2-3 and V is TRBV20-1; tentatively, D is TRBD2 (6 bases). The length of the CDR3 is 11 residues. From germline, CDR1 is DFQATT and CDR2 SNEGSKA (reference sequence). The germline V and J ends were trimmed by 7 bases and 6 bases, with 11 bases remaining between them. CDR3 coding DNA: TGCAGTGTTACGGGAGAGGATACGCAGTATTTT. This codes for CSVTGEDTQYF.

This clone was found a few times. CDR3: CSALFNEQFF. Here the CDR3 DNA reads TGCAGTGCACTTTTCAATGAGCAGTTCTTC. The rearrangement uses TRBV20-1 and TRBJ2-1, with D uncertain. This CDR3 comprises 10 residues. CDR1 and CDR2 from the germline V gene are DFQATT and SNEGSKA (reference sequence). Trimming removed 6 bases at V and 6 bases at J, with 6 bases between.

This clone was seen only a few times. Additional DNA sequences in this sample encode the identical CDR3. The chain carries TRBV5-1 and TRBJ2-2, with unresolved D. This CDR3 has 13 residues. Trimming removed 1 base at V and 6 bases at J, with 7 bases between. Germline V lookup: CDR1 SGHRS, CDR2 YFSETQ. The CDR3 is CASSLKGAGELFF. The CDR3 DNA follows: TGCGCCAGCAGCTTGAAAGGAGCCGGGGAGCTGTTTTTT.

A few counts support this clone. The chain has TRBV7-9 and TRBJ2-6; D unclear. Germline V gene sequence: CDR1 SEHNR, CDR2 FQNEAQ (reference sequence). The CDR3 contains 15 residues. V was trimmed by 5 bases and J by 2 bases, leaving 10 bases between them. CDR3 region: CASSPRGAGANVLTF. For the CDR3, the DNA is TGTGCCAGCAGCCCCCGAGGTGCTGGGGCCAACGTCCTGACTTTC. The full variable domain, with the rest looked up from reference TRBV7-9 and TRBJ2-6, is DTGVSQNPRHKITKRGQNVTFRCDPISEHNRLYWYRQTLGQGPEFLTYFQNEAQLEKSRLLSDRFSAERPKGSFSTLEIQRTEQGDSAMYLCASSPRGAGANVLTFGAGSRLTVL.

In DNA, the CDR3 is TGTGCCAGCAGTGTATATGACGAGCAGTACGTC. It encodes CASSVYDEQYV. The gene calls are TRBV2 and TRBJ2-7; unclear D gene. V lost 4 bases, J lost 5 bases, and 6 bases lay in between. This CDR3 spans 11 amino acids. The germline V gene encodes CDR1 SNHLY and CDR2 FYNNEI.

Only a few counts were recorded for this clone. The chain joins TRBV29-1 to TRBJ2-7; the D is unclear. The V gene's germline CDR1 is SQVTM and CDR2 ANQGSEA. Trimming took off 7 bases at V and 2 bases at J, with 15 bases between the two ends. This CDR3 is 13 amino acids long. CDR3 bases: TGCAGCGCCAAGGACGGGTCTACCTACGAGCAGTACTTC. As protein: CSAKDGSTYEQYF.

The V call is TRBV5-6, the J call TRBJ2-3, with TRBD1 matching 7 bases. The CDR3 is 14 residues long. V gave up 3 bases and J gave up 4 bases; unmatched junction bases: 5. Germline V gene data show CDR1 as SGHDT and CDR2 as YYEEEE. CDR3 DNA: TGTGCCAGCAGCTCTACAGGGGTCCCAGATACGCAGTATTTT. This gives the protein CASSSTGVPDTQYF. The variable domain in full, with the rest retrieved from reference TRBV5-6 and TRBJ2-3, is DAGVTQSPTHLIKTRGQQVTLRCSPKSGHDTVSWYQQALGQGPQFIFQYYEEEERQRGNFPDRFSGHQFPNYSSELNVNALLLGDSALYLCASSSTGVPDTQYFGPGTRLTVL.

The chain uses TRBV29-1 and TRBJ1-1; 7 bases agree with TRBD1. CDR1 is SQVTM and CDR2 is ANQGSEA in the germline V gene. Losses at the gene ends were 6 bases for V and 7 bases for J; bases not matched to a gene: 11. This CDR3 spans 13 amino acids. Written as DNA, the CDR3 is TGCAGCGTGAGTAACAGGGGCTGGGGTGAAGCTTTCTTT. Its protein product is CSVSNRGWGEAFF.

This clone has a handful of counts. V usage is TRBV19 and J usage is TRBJ1-1; D gene ambiguous. Germline V CDR1 and CDR2: LNHDA, SQIVND (reference sequence). V was pared by 9 bases and J by 1 base, with 12 bases between. The CDR3 loop spans 13 amino acids. CDR3 bases: TGTGCCAGCTCGAAAGGGAGGAACACTGAAGCTTTCTTT. This codes for CASSKGRNTEAFF.

The V and J genes are TRBV7-9 and TRBJ2-2; D perhaps matches TRBD1 (5 bases). This CDR3 has 15 residues. Germline V gene sequence: CDR1 SEHNR, CDR2 FQNEAQ (reference sequence). Trimming stripped 1 base from V and 3 bases from J, with 9 bases between. CDR3: CASSLEGVYTGELFF. The CDR3 bases are TGTGCCAGCAGCTTAGAAGGGGTGTACACCGGGGAGCTGTTTTTT.

The V and J genes are TRBV2 and TRBJ2-3; 13 bases are a match to TRBD2. Germline V gene data show CDR1 as SNHLY and CDR2 as FYNNEI. The CDR3 runs 15 residues. After removal of 8 bases from V and 4 bases from J, the junction contained 6 bases not matched to a gene. Written as DNA, the CDR3 is TGTGCCAGCCCGGGACTAGCGGGGTTATCAGATACGCAGTATTTT. Translated: CASPGLAGLSDTQYF.

This sequence joins TRBV29-1 and TRBJ2-5, with TRBD2 as a possible D gene (6 bases). The CDR3 consists of 13 residues. V was cut by 6 bases and J by 2 bases, with 13 bases left in between. The germline gives CDR1 SQVTM, CDR2 ANQGSEA. The CDR3 sequence: CSVHKRVQETQYF. The CDR3 coding sequence is TGCAGCGTCCATAAGCGGGTTCAAGAGACCCAGTACTTC.

This chain connects TRBV7-3 to TRBJ1-1, with D possibly TRBD1 on 6 matching bases. The V end lost 6 bases, the J end lost 3 bases, and 11 bases lay between the germline ends. This CDR3 spans 13 amino acids. The germline V gene has CDR1 SGHTA and CDR2 FQGTGA. CDR3 amino acids: CASSPQGDTEAFF. CDR3 DNA sequence: TGTGCCAGCAGTCCACAGGGAGACACTGAAGCTTTCTTT.

Only one count was recorded for this clone. V and J are TRBV4-3 and TRBJ2-5; 10 nucleotides line up with TRBD2. Trimming at V came to 4 bases and at J to 1 base, leaving 3 bases not matched to a gene. Germline V lookup: CDR1 LGHNA, CDR2 YSLEER. The CDR3 is 15 amino acids. The CDR3 nucleotides read TGCGCCAGCAGCCGAGCGGGGGGGCCCCAAGAGACCCAGTACTTC. It translates to CASSRAGGPQETQYF.

This clone has more than one count but fewer than ten. This chain uses TRBV9 with TRBJ1-5, with D hard to call. The germline V gene has CDR1 SGDLS and CDR2 YYNGEE. Trimming removed 0 bases from V and 3 bases from J, with 10 bases in between. The CDR3 extends over 15 amino acids. The CDR3 DNA is TGTGCCAGCAGCGTAGAGGGCAGTGTCAATCAGCCCCAGCATTTT. Its protein is CASSVEGSVNQPQHF.

A few counts support this clone. The rearrangement joins TRBV7-9 to TRBJ1-2; D is unclear. V was pared by 4 bases and J by 5 bases, with 17 bases between. CDR1 is SEHNR and CDR2 is FQNEAQ in the germline V gene (reference sequence). CDR3 length: 15 amino acids. Written as DNA, the CDR3 is TGTGCCAGCAGCTCTCCAACGGCCCCGTCTTATGGCTACACCTTC. As protein: CASSSPTAPSYGYTF.

This clone has a handful of counts. The chain has TRBV7-9 and TRBJ1-1, with unresolved D. The CDR3 covers 13 residues. The V gene lost 7 bases and the J gene lost 5 bases, with 14 bases spanning the gap. Per germline, CDR1 SEHNR and CDR2 FQNEAQ (reference sequence). The CDR3 coding sequence is TGTGCCAGCATCCTGGCGGAGAAGACTGAAGCTTTCTTT. Translated: CASILAEKTEAFF.

In DNA, the CDR3 is TGCGCCAGCAGCCCCGGACTAGCGTCCCAGGCAGATACGCAGTATTTT. Protein: CASSPGLASQADTQYF. J is TRBJ2-3 and V is TRBV5-1, with 9 nucleotides matching TRBD2. From germline, CDR1 is SGHRS and CDR2 YFSETQ. The CDR3 is 16 residues long. After removal of 4 bases from V and 4 bases from J, the junction contained 10 bases not matched to a gene.

The chain links TRBV6-7 to TRBJ2-3, with TRBD2 matching over 7 bases. TRBV6-7 is assigned to the ORF class and has an uncertain function. Trimming removed 5 bases from V and 6 bases from J; junction bases left unmatched: 14. The CDR3 is made up of 16 amino acids. The CDR3 sequence is CASSRTGTILWDTQYF. The CDR3 DNA sequence: TGTGCCAGCAGTAGAACCGGGACTATCCTTTGGGATACGCAGTATTTT.

This clone was seen a handful of times. The chain is built from TRBV2 and TRBJ1-3; D is unclear. Germline values: CDR1 SNHLY, CDR2 FYNNEI. Trimming cost V 2 bases and J 3 bases, with 11 bases left between them. This CDR3 comprises 15 residues. The CDR3 DNA follows: TGTGCCAGCAGTGAACCCAGGAGGATTGGAAACACCATATATTTT. Protein product: CASSEPRRIGNTIYF.

The J gene is TRBJ2-3, the V gene TRBV30, with D uncertain. Germline V CDR1 and CDR2: GTSNPN, SVGIG (reference sequence). The CDR3 length is 15 residues. V was trimmed by 6 bases and J by 1 base, leaving 17 bases between them. CDR3 coding DNA: TGTGCCTGCTCCAAAACAGAGAACCGCACAGATACGCAGTATTTT. It specifies CACSKTENRTDTQYF.

The rearrangement joins TRBV7-2 to TRBJ2-5; a possible D gene is TRBD2 (7 bases). Germline loops: CDR1 SGHTA, CDR2 FQGNSA. The CDR3 is made up of 15 amino acids. V lost 2 bases and J lost 5, with 15 bases in between. In DNA, the CDR3 is TGTGCCAGCAGCTTAAATGGCGGGGGCAGGGAGACCCAGTACTTC. It is translated as CASSLNGGGRETQYF.

This rearrangement joins TRBV10-3 to TRBJ2-1; D gene ambiguous. The CDR3 runs 13 residues. The V gene's germline CDR1 is ENHRY and CDR2 SYGVKD. Trimming cost V 7 bases and J 3 bases, with 10 bases left between them. This CDR3 reads CAITETVYNEQFF. The CDR3 DNA reads TGTGCCATCACCGAGACTGTCTACAATGAGCAGTTCTTC.

This clone occurred a few times. The rearrangement uses TRBV7-2 and TRBJ2-5, with D possibly being TRBD2 (5 bases). V dropped 4 bases and J dropped 2 bases, with 14 bases sitting between them. The CDR3 totals 15 residues. Germline lookup yields CDR1 SGHTA and CDR2 FQGNSA. Here the CDR3 reads CASSSTSLGQETQYF. CDR3 DNA: TGTGCCAGCAGCTCGACCTCACTAGGACAAGAGACCCAGTACTTC.